The subject of this entry is one T cell receptor beta chain. Its antigen is unknown. This table comes from immunoSEQ multiplex PCR, and its TCRdb copy is limited to in-frame clones, with some not included. The sample consists of about 87,000 clones, more than 80% of them appearing once. V lost 3 bases and J 0 bases, leaving 9 bases between the germline ends. The CDR3 consists of 14 residues. From germline, CDR1 is KGHSH and CDR2 LQKENI. These data are taken from a study of siplizumab effects on memory and regulatory T cells. Study-wide points: In roughly 75-95% of proliferating CD4+ or CD8+ clones, a naive or memory phenotype could not be assigned. Siplizumab significantly lowered the alloreactive sequences that could be traced to unstimulated CD4+ memory cells. Sequences below about 10^-5 frequency were poorly captured, limiting mapping of alloreactive clones.

This sequence originates from a human donor in good health. V and J are TRBV18 and TRBJ2-7; D gene uncertain. The sample comprised CD4+ T cells sorted from blood. The CDR3: CASSPGVLSYEQYF. The CDR3 DNA reads TGTGCCAGCTCACCTGGCGTACTCTCCTACGAGCAGTACTTC.